This TCR beta chain was identified during a study of beta chain features in type 1 diabetes. Whole-study findings and limits: TCRB CDR3 length was moderately but significantly reduced in all four CD4+ subsets of Type 1 diabetes patients.

Averaging approximately 0.11 L, one heparinised blood draw came from each individual donor. Every bit of the isolated RNA underwent reverse transcription, so sequencing read expressed TCRB transcripts. Sequencing used immunoSEQ multiplex PCR; TCRdb keeps in-frame clones, though not all of them. Counted here are 250,000 to 350,000 clones, 15% occurring once; the ten biggest clones make up around 0.015%. The germline CDR1 and CDR2 sequences are MNHEY and SVGAGI. V gave up 5 bases and J gave up 5 bases, with 18 bases separating them. CDR3 length equals 15 residues. As concerns this clone: Its antigen remains unidentified.

The chain couples TRBV6-5 to TRBJ2-5; D might be TRBD1 (5 bases). The receptor was isolated from a young man with type 1 diabetes. The source material was naive CD4+ T cells from blood. CDR3 DNA sequence: TGTGCCAGCAGTAAATCGACAGACCTTCGGGAGACCCAGTACTTC. Its translation: CASSKSTDLRETQYF.